A selection of T cell receptor beta chains follows, all from one sample in a study of T cells in Graves' hyperthyroidism and ophthalmopathy. TCRdb fed the multiplex PCR reads into MiXCR, producing one record per CDR3 protein. Altogether about 610,000 distinct CDR3 sequences are present, roughly 46% being singletons, with the ten largest covering around 8%. Sequencing used peripheral blood or thyroid tissue (not recorded which). These receptors were taken from a young woman with Graves' hyperthyroidism. Both conserved end residues are part of each CDR3. Each record gives: J gene, D gene, clone size, V gene, CDR3 DNA, CDR3 protein. D genes are given only for firm matches. Where a row states a size, it is once, few, many or the class of an expanded clone; other rows omit it.

j_call: TRBJ1-1; d_call: NA; clone_size: NA; v_call: TRBV30; cdr3_nt: TGTGCCTGGAGTGGGGGGGGGGCAGGACCAACTGAAGCTTTCTTT; cdr3_aa: CAWSGGGAGPTEAFF
j_call: TRBJ1-4; d_call: NA; clone_size: NA; v_call: TRBV19; cdr3_nt: TGTGCCAGTAGTGGGGGACTAGCGAGGGCTGAAAAACTGTTTTTT; cdr3_aa: CASSGGLARAEKLFF
j_call: TRBJ1-2; d_call: NA; clone_size: few; v_call: TRBV30; cdr3_nt: TGTGCCTGGAGTGTAACACAGCTACATGCCAGTTCCTACACCTTC; cdr3_aa: CAWSVTQLHASSYTF
j_call: TRBJ1-2; d_call: TRBD1; clone_size: NA; v_call: TRBV2; cdr3_nt: TGTGCCAGCAGTACGGACAGGGGAGGGGGCTACACCTTC; cdr3_aa: CASSTDRGGGYTF
j_call: TRBJ2-1; d_call: TRBD1; clone_size: few; v_call: TRBV7-3; cdr3_nt: TGTGCCAGCAGCGCCCCGCATAGGACAGGGTCGGTGCAGTTCTTC; cdr3_aa: CASSAPHRTGSVQFF
j_call: TRBJ2-7; d_call: TRBD1; clone_size: NA; v_call: TRBV6-2/TRBV6-3; cdr3_nt: TGTGCCAGCGCGGGACAGGGAAGGTACGAGCAGTACTTC; cdr3_aa: CASAGQGRYEQYF
j_call: TRBJ2-1; d_call: NA; clone_size: NA; v_call: TRBV24-1; cdr3_nt: TGTGCCACCAGTGATCATACGGCGGCAGGTGCTTACAATGAGCAGTTCTTC; cdr3_aa: CATSDHTAAGAYNEQFF
j_call: TRBJ1-5; d_call: TRBD1; clone_size: many; v_call: TRBV5-4; cdr3_nt: TGTGCCAGCAGCTTGGATCGACAGGGTTTTCAGCCCCAGCATTTT; cdr3_aa: CASSLDRQGFQPQHF
j_call: TRBJ2-5; d_call: TRBD1; clone_size: NA; v_call: TRBV5-1; cdr3_nt: TGCGCCAGCAACACCGGGACAGGGAGCTTGGAGACCCAGTACTTC; cdr3_aa: CASNTGTGSLETQYF
j_call: TRBJ2-7; d_call: NA; clone_size: few; v_call: TRBV7-2; cdr3_nt: TGTGCCAGCAGCTTCGATGGGGGAGGCACCTACAATGAGCAGTACTTC; cdr3_aa: CASSFDGGGTYNEQYF
j_call: TRBJ2-5; d_call: TRBD2; clone_size: NA; v_call: TRBV11-2; cdr3_nt: TGTGCCAGCAGCTTAGGGACTAGCGGTTACAATGAGACCCAGTACTTC; cdr3_aa: CASSLGTSGYNETQYF
j_call: TRBJ1-2; d_call: NA; clone_size: NA; v_call: TRBV7-2; cdr3_nt: TGTGCCAGCAGCTTAAAAGGGGGTACTAACTATGGCTACACCTTC; cdr3_aa: CASSLKGGTNYGYTF
j_call: TRBJ2-2; d_call: NA; clone_size: NA; v_call: TRBV19; cdr3_nt: TGTGCCAGTAGTCCAACAGGGACGGGAGGGGAGCTGTTTTTT; cdr3_aa: CASSPTGTGGELFF
j_call: TRBJ1-1; d_call: NA; clone_size: once; v_call: TRBV12-5; cdr3_nt: TGTGCTAGTGGCGTGGAGGTTGCGACTGAAGCTTTCTTT; cdr3_aa: CASGVEVATEAFF
j_call: TRBJ2-7; d_call: TRBD2; clone_size: NA; v_call: TRBV20-1; cdr3_nt: TGCAGTGCCGGGACTAGAGGGTACGAGCAGTACTTC; cdr3_aa: CSAGTRGYEQYF
j_call: TRBJ1-5; d_call: NA; clone_size: many; v_call: TRBV10-3; cdr3_nt: TGTGCCATCAGTGAGTCGGAGCCTAGCAATCAGCCCCAGCATTTT; cdr3_aa: CAISESEPSNQPQHF
j_call: TRBJ2-7; d_call: TRBD1; clone_size: many; v_call: TRBV20-1; cdr3_nt: TGCAGTGCTAGAGGACAGGGTAGCTCCTACGAGCAGTACTTC; cdr3_aa: CSARGQGSSYEQYF
j_call: TRBJ1-5; d_call: TRBD1; clone_size: NA; v_call: TRBV29-1; cdr3_nt: TGCAGCGTTGAAGGGACAGGGGTATCAGAGACCCAGCATTTT; cdr3_aa: CSVEGTGVSETQHF
j_call: TRBJ2-7; d_call: NA; clone_size: NA; v_call: TRBV7-2; cdr3_nt: TGTGCCAGCAGCGGACAGGGACTAGCCTACGAGCAGTACTTC; cdr3_aa: CASSGQGLAYEQYF
j_call: TRBJ1-4; d_call: NA; clone_size: NA; v_call: TRBV7-6; cdr3_nt: TGTGCCAGCAGCAGGGGGGCGGGGAAACTGTTTTTT; cdr3_aa: CASSRGAGKLFF
j_call: TRBJ2-2; d_call: NA; clone_size: many; v_call: TRBV29-1; cdr3_nt: TGCAGCGTGGGGGGGACAGGCGCCGGGGAGCTGTTTTTT; cdr3_aa: CSVGGTGAGELFF
j_call: TRBJ2-7; d_call: TRBD1; clone_size: many; v_call: TRBV27; cdr3_nt: TGTGCCAGCAGTTTAGTGGACAGGGGTGTCTACGAGCAGTACTTC; cdr3_aa: CASSLVDRGVYEQYF
j_call: TRBJ1-5; d_call: NA; clone_size: NA; v_call: TRBV12-3/TRBV12-4; cdr3_nt: TGTGCCAGCAGCTCAAGCTTCTGGACGACGGGGAGCAATCAGCCCCAGCATTTT; cdr3_aa: CASSSSFWTTGSNQPQHF
j_call: TRBJ1-5; d_call: NA; clone_size: NA; v_call: TRBV6-5; cdr3_nt: TGTGCCAGCAGTTACTCGACTAGCGCCTACGAGCATTTT; cdr3_aa: CASSYSTSAYEHF
j_call: TRBJ1-4; d_call: TRBD1; clone_size: few; v_call: TRBV6-5; cdr3_nt: TGTGCCAGCAGAAGCCGACAGGGGGCAACTAATGAAAAACTGTTTTTT; cdr3_aa: CASRSRQGATNEKLFF
j_call: TRBJ2-6; d_call: TRBD1; clone_size: many; v_call: TRBV10-3; cdr3_nt: TGTGCCATCACCGATTACACAGGGGTTGGGGCCAACGTCCTGACTTTC; cdr3_aa: CAITDYTGVGANVLTF
j_call: TRBJ2-2; d_call: NA; clone_size: many; v_call: TRBV25-1; cdr3_nt: TGTGCCAGCAGTGAATATGAGGGAGTAAGGTCCGGGGAGCTGTTTTTT; cdr3_aa: CASSEYEGVRSGELFF
j_call: TRBJ2-7; d_call: TRBD2; clone_size: many; v_call: TRBV12-3/TRBV12-4; cdr3_nt: TGTGCCAGCAGTTCGATGCGGGAGACTAACGAGCAGTACTTC; cdr3_aa: CASSSMRETNEQYF
j_call: TRBJ1-5; d_call: NA; clone_size: many; v_call: TRBV12-3/TRBV12-4; cdr3_nt: TGTGCCAGCAGTTTGAAGGGTGGGAGCAATCAGCCCCAGCATTTT; cdr3_aa: CASSLKGGSNQPQHF
j_call: TRBJ1-5; d_call: TRBD1; clone_size: NA; v_call: TRBV5-4; cdr3_nt: TGTGCCAGCAGCCAAGTTCGGCTCGGGACAGGGGCGGGCGAGACCCAGCATTTT; cdr3_aa: CASSQVRLGTGAGETQHF
j_call: TRBJ2-5; d_call: NA; clone_size: many; v_call: TRBV15; cdr3_nt: TGTGCCACCAGCACCGGTGGGAGCGGAGAGACCCAGTACTTC; cdr3_aa: CATSTGGSGETQYF
j_call: TRBJ2-1; d_call: TRBD2; clone_size: NA; v_call: TRBV7-2; cdr3_nt: TGTGCCAGCAGTGGGGGGGAGAACAATGAGCAGTTCTTC; cdr3_aa: CASSGGENNEQFF
j_call: TRBJ1-5; d_call: NA; clone_size: NA; v_call: TRBV20-1; cdr3_nt: TGCAGTGCCGCCACTAGCGGGAGAGGGAATGAGCATTTT; cdr3_aa: CSAATSGRGNEHF
j_call: TRBJ2-6; d_call: NA; clone_size: NA; v_call: TRBV29-1; cdr3_nt: TGCAGCGAGAGGGGACACCAGCTCTCTGGGGCCAACGTCCTGACTTTC; cdr3_aa: CSERGHQLSGANVLTF
j_call: TRBJ2-7; d_call: NA; clone_size: NA; v_call: TRBV29-1; cdr3_nt: TGCAGCGTGGAAACAGGAGGGGGGGTCAGCTCCTACGAGCAGTACTTC; cdr3_aa: CSVETGGGVSSYEQYF
j_call: TRBJ2-7; d_call: TRBD2; clone_size: many; v_call: TRBV7-6; cdr3_nt: TGTGCCAGCAGCTTGGGGACTAGCGGGAGCGAGCAGTACTTC; cdr3_aa: CASSLGTSGSEQYF
j_call: TRBJ2-1; d_call: NA; clone_size: NA; v_call: TRBV24-1; cdr3_nt: TGTGCCACCAGTGATTTTTACGGAACCAATGAGCAGTTCTTC; cdr3_aa: CATSDFYGTNEQFF
j_call: TRBJ2-7; d_call: NA; clone_size: NA; v_call: TRBV9; cdr3_nt: TGTGCCAGCAGCGTAGGGGACGTCAAAAGAGGGTACGAGCAGTACTTC; cdr3_aa: CASSVGDVKRGYEQYF
j_call: TRBJ2-2; d_call: NA; clone_size: NA; v_call: TRBV7-9; cdr3_nt: TGTGCCAGCAGCCCCAGGGGCGCCACCGGGGAGCTGTTTTTT; cdr3_aa: CASSPRGATGELFF
j_call: TRBJ1-2; d_call: TRBD1; clone_size: few; v_call: TRBV30; cdr3_nt: TGTGCCTGGAAACGACAGGGGGCTGACTATGGCTACACCTTC; cdr3_aa: CAWKRQGADYGYTF
j_call: TRBJ1-6; d_call: TRBD1; clone_size: NA; v_call: TRBV3-1; cdr3_nt: TGTGCCGGCGAGACAGGGGGCTCATCACCCCTCCACTTT; cdr3_aa: CAGETGGSSPLHF
j_call: TRBJ2-5; d_call: TRBD1; clone_size: NA; v_call: TRBV29-1; cdr3_nt: TGCAGCGTCCGCCGCAGACAGGGGACCCAGTACTTC; cdr3_aa: CSVRRRQGTQYF